Listed below are T cell receptor beta chains from one sample, sequenced in a study of blood T cell repertoires in COVID-19. Method: immunoSEQ multiplex PCR; TCRdb's copy keeps in-frame clones and lacks some. The table records more than 95,000 clones, around four fifths of them present only once. The sequenced sample consisted of peripheral blood. The source of these receptors is a man aged 55 to 70 with acute or convalescent COVID-19. Both conserved end residues are trimmed from each CDR3. Each record gives: CDR3 protein, clone size, CDR3 length, V gene. Expanded clones are given a class, and other clones once, few, many or no size at all.

CDR3aa: ASSLDSNTEAF
abundance: .
len: 11
v_gene: TRBV5-4

CDR3aa: ASSLGGIAGYEQF
abundance: .
len: 13
v_gene: TRBV7-9

CDR3aa: ASSLLGSGANEKLF
abundance: .
len: 14
v_gene: TRBV5-1

CDR3aa: ATSGRGGSLYGYT
abundance: few
len: 13
v_gene: TRBV15

CDR3aa: ASSPGHGNQETQY
abundance: .
len: 13
v_gene: TRBV5-5

CDR3aa: ASRRTSGSYEQY
abundance: .
len: 12
v_gene: TRBV6-4

CDR3aa: SVDLDGGGSNLMGGYT
abundance: .
len: 16
v_gene: TRBV29-1

CDR3aa: AWTSGQHEKLF
abundance: .
len: 11
v_gene: TRBV30

CDR3aa: ASSLQSGYNEQF
abundance: .
len: 12
v_gene: TRBV5-1

CDR3aa: ASSFYRGPNGEQF
abundance: few
len: 13
v_gene: TRBV7-8

CDR3aa: ASSVTGMASWETQY
abundance: .
len: 14
v_gene: TRBV9

CDR3aa: ASSPGGGPDTQY
abundance: .
len: 12
v_gene: TRBV11-2

CDR3aa: ASRKGGQTTSPLH
abundance: few
len: 13
v_gene: TRBV6-5

CDR3aa: ASSLLTSRSTDTQY
abundance: once
len: 14
v_gene: TRBV27

CDR3aa: ASSLSGTYEQY
abundance: .
len: 11
v_gene: TRBV3-1/TRBV3-2

CDR3aa: ASSLAETGPNSPLH
abundance: once
len: 14
v_gene: TRBV5-1

CDR3aa: ASSWGLAGITDTQY
abundance: .
len: 14
v_gene: TRBV5-1

CDR3aa: ASSQDRDLANVLT
abundance: .
len: 13
v_gene: TRBV18

CDR3aa: ATSDQGMTEAF
abundance: .
len: 11
v_gene: TRBV24-1

CDR3aa: ASTRQGASTGELF
abundance: once
len: 13
v_gene: TRBV30

CDR3aa: ASSPTGNNEKLF
abundance: .
len: 12
v_gene: TRBV5-1

CDR3aa: ASKGTGRLQETQY
abundance: .
len: 13
v_gene: TRBV2

CDR3aa: ASSSELTSGYEQY
abundance: .
len: 13
v_gene: TRBV7-6

CDR3aa: ASSLTGPMNEQF
abundance: .
len: 12
v_gene: TRBV5-1

CDR3aa: ASRLLPSGVGTEAF
abundance: .
len: 14
v_gene: TRBV12-2

CDR3aa: ASSSTGGGYNEQF
abundance: .
len: 13
v_gene: TRBV5-5

CDR3aa: ASSQVKAEQY
abundance: .
len: 10
v_gene: TRBV3-1/TRBV3-2

CDR3aa: ASSLELAGGPSGELF
abundance: .
len: 15
v_gene: TRBV28

CDR3aa: ASSSWTSPYEQY
abundance: .
len: 12
v_gene: TRBV11-2

CDR3aa: ATSRSGLATSDTQY
abundance: .
len: 14
v_gene: TRBV15

CDR3aa: ASGAGTSRSEQF
abundance: .
len: 12
v_gene: TRBV2

CDR3aa: ATSRGLAGEGPDTQY
abundance: .
len: 15
v_gene: TRBV15

CDR3aa: ASTQLAGEETQY
abundance: .
len: 12
v_gene: TRBV19

CDR3aa: AWSVWGQGHSYEQY
abundance: few
len: 14
v_gene: TRBV30

CDR3aa: SVEDPWRENTGELF
abundance: .
len: 14
v_gene: TRBV29-1

CDR3aa: ASSAERSDTQY
abundance: .
len: 11
v_gene: TRBV7-2

CDR3aa: ASSLAGGADTQY
abundance: .
len: 12
v_gene: TRBV28

CDR3aa: ASSFPNRGRLSYT
abundance: .
len: 13
v_gene: TRBV7-9

CDR3aa: ASSDALAGVVYEQY
abundance: .
len: 14
v_gene: TRBV6-1

CDR3aa: ASSREAQHYGYT
abundance: .
len: 12
v_gene: TRBV11-2

CDR3aa: ASSVWTGGTDTQY
abundance: .
len: 13
v_gene: TRBV9

CDR3aa: ASSLTSGAMNTEAF
abundance: .
len: 14
v_gene: TRBV18

CDR3aa: AWSLGAANTIY
abundance: .
len: 11
v_gene: TRBV30

CDR3aa: ASSRGTGPF
abundance: once
len: 9
v_gene: TRBV12-3/TRBV12-4

CDR3aa: ASSFRGGGNTEAF
abundance: .
len: 13
v_gene: TRBV28

CDR3aa: ATSEGTAYGYT
abundance: .
len: 11
v_gene: TRBV24-1

CDR3aa: ASSSGGLPHQETQY
abundance: .
len: 14
v_gene: TRBV11-2

CDR3aa: ATSRTDTGELF
abundance: .
len: 11
v_gene: TRBV15

CDR3aa: ASSETARNQPQH
abundance: .
len: 12
v_gene: TRBV6-1

CDR3aa: ASSITRGEYYGYT
abundance: .
len: 13
v_gene: TRBV19

CDR3aa: ASSSWDRATVAF
abundance: .
len: 12
v_gene: TRBV5-4

CDR3aa: ASSPVPLPQDTQY
abundance: .
len: 13
v_gene: TRBV5-1

CDR3aa: ASSSIGGAGGTQY
abundance: .
len: 13
v_gene: TRBV7-3

CDR3aa: ASSLRSSGNTIY
abundance: .
len: 12
v_gene: TRBV3-1/TRBV3-2

CDR3aa: ASSPQGRYGYT
abundance: .
len: 11
v_gene: TRBV12-3/TRBV12-4

CDR3aa: ATSHTGISGNTIY
abundance: .
len: 13
v_gene: TRBV15

CDR3aa: ASSEGTDFNYGYT
abundance: .
len: 13
v_gene: TRBV6-1

CDR3aa: ARSLCGRFTDTQY
abundance: once
len: 13
v_gene: TRBV5-3